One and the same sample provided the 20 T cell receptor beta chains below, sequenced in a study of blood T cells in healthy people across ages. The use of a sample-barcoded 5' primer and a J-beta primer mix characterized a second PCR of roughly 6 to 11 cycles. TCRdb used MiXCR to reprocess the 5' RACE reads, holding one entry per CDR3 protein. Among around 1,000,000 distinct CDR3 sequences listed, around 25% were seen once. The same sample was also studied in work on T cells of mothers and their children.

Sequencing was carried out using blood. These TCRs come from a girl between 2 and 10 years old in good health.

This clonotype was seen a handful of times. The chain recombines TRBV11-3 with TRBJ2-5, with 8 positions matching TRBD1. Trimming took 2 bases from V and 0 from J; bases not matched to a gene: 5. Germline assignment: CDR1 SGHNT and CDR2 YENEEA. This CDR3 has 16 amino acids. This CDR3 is CASSLRTGSYQETQYF. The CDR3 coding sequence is TGTGCCAGCAGCTTAAGGACAGGGTCATACCAAGAGACCCAGTACTTC.

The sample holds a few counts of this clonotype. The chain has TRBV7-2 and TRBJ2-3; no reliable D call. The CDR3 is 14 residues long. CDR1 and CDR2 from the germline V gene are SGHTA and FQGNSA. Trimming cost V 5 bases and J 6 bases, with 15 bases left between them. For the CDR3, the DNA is TGTGCCAGCAGCCCTCCCTACTTGGGGGATACGCAGTATTTT. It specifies CASSPPYLGDTQYF.

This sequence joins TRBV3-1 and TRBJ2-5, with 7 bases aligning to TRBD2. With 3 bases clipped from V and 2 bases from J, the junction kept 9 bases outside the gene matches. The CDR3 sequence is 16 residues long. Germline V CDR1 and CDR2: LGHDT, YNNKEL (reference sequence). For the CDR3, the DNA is TGTGCCAGCAGCCAGTCGCCGGGACTAAATCAAGAGACCCAGTACTTC. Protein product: CASSQSPGLNQETQYF.

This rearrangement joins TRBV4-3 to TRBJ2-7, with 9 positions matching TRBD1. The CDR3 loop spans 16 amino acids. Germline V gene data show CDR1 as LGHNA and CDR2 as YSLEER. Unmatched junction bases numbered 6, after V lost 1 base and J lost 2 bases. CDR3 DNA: TGCGCCAGCAGCCAAGTACTGGGGACAGGGACCTACGAGCAGTACTTC. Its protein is CASSQVLGTGTYEQYF.

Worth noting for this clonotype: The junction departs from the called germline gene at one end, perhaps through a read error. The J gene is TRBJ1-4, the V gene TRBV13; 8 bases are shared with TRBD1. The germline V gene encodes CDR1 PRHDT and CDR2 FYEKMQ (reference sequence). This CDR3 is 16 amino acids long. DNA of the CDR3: TGTGCCAGCAGCTCAACTCGGCGGACAGGGAATGGAAAACTGTTTTTT. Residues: CASSSTRRTGNGKLFF. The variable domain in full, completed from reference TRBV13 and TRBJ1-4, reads AAGVIQSPRHLIKEKRETATLKCYPIPRHDTVYWYQQGPGQDPQFLISFYEKMQSDKGSIPDRFSAQQFSDYHSELNMSSLELGDSALYFCASSSTRRTGNGKLFFGSGTQLSVL.

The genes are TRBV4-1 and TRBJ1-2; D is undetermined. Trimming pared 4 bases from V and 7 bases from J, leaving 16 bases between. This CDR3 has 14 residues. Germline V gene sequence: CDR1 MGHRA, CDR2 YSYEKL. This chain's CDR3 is CASSRESRGSGYTF. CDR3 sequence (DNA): TGCGCCAGCAGCCGAGAAAGTCGAGGGAGTGGCTACACCTTC.

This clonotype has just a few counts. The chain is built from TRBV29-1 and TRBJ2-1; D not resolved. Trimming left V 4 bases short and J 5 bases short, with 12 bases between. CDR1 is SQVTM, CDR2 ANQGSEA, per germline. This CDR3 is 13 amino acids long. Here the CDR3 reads CSVGTPLDNEQFF. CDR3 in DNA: TGCAGCGTTGGCACGCCTCTAGACAATGAGCAGTTCTTC.

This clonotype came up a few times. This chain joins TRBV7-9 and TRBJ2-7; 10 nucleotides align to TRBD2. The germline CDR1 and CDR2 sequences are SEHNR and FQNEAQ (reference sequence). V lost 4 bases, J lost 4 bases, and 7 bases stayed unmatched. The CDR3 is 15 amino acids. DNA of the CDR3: TGTGCCAGCAGCTATATACTTAGCGGGAGGTACGAGCAGTACTTC. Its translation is CASSYILSGRYEQYF.

CDR3 sequence: CASSQAGQGYTDTQYF. CDR3 DNA sequence: TGTGCCAGCAGCCAAGCGGGACAGGGGTACACAGATACGCAGTATTTT. This rearrangement joins TRBV14 to TRBJ2-3, with 10 bases matching TRBD1. Germline V lookup: CDR1 SGHDN, CDR2 FVKESK. There are 16 residues in the CDR3. After removal of 1 base from V and 2 bases from J, the junction contained 3 bases not matched to a gene.

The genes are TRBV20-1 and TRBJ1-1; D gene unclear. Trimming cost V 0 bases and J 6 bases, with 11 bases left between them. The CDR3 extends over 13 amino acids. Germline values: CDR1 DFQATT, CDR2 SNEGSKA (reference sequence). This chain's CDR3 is CSARDGRGSEAFF. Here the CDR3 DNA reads TGCAGTGCTAGAGATGGCCGTGGATCTGAAGCTTTCTTT.

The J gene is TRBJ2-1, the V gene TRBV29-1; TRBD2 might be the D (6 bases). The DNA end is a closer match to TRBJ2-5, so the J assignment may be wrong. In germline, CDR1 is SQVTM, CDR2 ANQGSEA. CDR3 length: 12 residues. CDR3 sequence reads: CSLSGLQETQYF. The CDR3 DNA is TGCAGCTTGTCGGGACTTCAAGAGACCCAGTACTTC.

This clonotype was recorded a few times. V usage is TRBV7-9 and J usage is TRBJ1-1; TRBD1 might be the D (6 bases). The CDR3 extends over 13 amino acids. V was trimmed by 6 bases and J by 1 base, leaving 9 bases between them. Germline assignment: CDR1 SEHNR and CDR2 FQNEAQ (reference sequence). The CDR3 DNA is TGTGCCAGCAGGGGGGCTCCGAACACTGAAGCTTTCTTT. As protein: CASRGAPNTEAFF.

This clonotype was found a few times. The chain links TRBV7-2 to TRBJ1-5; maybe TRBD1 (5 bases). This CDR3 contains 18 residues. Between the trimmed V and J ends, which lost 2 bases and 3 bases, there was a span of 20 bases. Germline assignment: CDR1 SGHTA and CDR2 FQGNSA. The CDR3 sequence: CASSLKVSPGPFNQPQHF. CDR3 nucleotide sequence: TGTGCCAGCAGCTTAAAAGTTTCCCCAGGGCCTTTCAATCAGCCCCAGCATTTT.

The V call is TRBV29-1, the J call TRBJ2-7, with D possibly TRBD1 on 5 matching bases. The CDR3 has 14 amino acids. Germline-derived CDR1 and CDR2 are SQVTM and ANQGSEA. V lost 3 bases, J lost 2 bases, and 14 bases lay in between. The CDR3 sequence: CSVESAGIPYEQYF. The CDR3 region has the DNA TGCAGCGTTGAGTCCGCAGGGATCCCCTACGAGCAGTACTTC.

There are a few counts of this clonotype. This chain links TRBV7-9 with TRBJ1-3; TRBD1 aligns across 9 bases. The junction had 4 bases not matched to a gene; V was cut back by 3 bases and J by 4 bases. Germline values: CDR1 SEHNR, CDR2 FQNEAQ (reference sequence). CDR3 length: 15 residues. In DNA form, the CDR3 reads TGTGCCAGCAGCTTTACGACAGGGGGGGGAAACACCATATATTTT. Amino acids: CASSFTTGGGNTIYF.

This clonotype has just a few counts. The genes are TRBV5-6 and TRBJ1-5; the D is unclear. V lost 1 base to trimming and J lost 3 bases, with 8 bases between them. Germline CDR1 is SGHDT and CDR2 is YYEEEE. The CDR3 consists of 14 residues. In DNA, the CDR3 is TGTGCCAGCAGCTTGTATGTTACCAATCAGCCCCAGCATTTT. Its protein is CASSLYVTNQPQHF.

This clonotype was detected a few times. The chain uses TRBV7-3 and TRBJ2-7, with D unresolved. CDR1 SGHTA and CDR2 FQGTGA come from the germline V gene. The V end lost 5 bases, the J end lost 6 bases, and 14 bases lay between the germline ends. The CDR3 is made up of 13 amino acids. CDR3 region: CASSPSPGFEQYF. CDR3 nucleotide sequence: TGTGCCAGCAGCCCCAGCCCCGGGTTCGAGCAGTACTTC. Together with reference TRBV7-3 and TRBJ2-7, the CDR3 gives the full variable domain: GAGVSQTPSNKVTEKGKYVELRCDPISGHTALYWYRQSLGQGPEFLIYFQGTGAADDSGLPNDRFFAVRPEGSVSTLKIQRTERGDSAVYLCASSPSPGFEQYFGPGTRLTVT.

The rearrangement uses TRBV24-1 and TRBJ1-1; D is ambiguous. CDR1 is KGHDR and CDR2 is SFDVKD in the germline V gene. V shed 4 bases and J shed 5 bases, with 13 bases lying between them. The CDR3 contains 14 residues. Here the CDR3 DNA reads TGTGCCACCAGTGAGGCAGGTGTTGAGACTGAAGCTTTCTTT. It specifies CATSEAGVETEAFF.

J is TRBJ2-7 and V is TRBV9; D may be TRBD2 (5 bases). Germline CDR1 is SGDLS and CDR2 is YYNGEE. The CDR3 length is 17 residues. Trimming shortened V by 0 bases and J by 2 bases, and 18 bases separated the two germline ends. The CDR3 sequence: CASSVGPAGQTPYEQYF. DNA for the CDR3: TGTGCCAGCAGCGTAGGACCGGCGGGTCAGACCCCCTACGAGCAGTACTTC.

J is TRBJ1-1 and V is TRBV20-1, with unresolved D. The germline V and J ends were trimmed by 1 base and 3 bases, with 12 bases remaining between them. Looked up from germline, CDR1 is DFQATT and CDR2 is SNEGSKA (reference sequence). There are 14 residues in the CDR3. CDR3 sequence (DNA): TGCAGTGCTAGAGGGGAGGGTATGGACACTGAAGCTTTCTTT. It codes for CSARGEGMDTEAFF.